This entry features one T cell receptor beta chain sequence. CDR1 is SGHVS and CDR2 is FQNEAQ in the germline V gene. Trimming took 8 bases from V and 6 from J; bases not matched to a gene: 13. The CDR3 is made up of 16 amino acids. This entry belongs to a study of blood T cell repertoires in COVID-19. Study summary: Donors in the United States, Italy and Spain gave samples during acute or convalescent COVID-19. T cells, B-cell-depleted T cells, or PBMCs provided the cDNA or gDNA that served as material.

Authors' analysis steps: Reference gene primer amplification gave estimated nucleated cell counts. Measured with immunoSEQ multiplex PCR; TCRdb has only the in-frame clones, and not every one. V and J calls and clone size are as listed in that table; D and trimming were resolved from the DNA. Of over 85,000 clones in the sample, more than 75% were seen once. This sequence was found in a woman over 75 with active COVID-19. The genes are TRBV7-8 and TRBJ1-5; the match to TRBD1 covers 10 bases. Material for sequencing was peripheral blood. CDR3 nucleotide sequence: TGTGCCAGCTCCCGGGACAGGGGCGGGGGAAGTCAGCCCCAGCATTTT. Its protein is CASSRDRGGGSQPQHF.